This T cell receptor (beta chain) was recovered during a study of Graves' ophthalmopathy and Graves' hyperthyroidism (dated by TCRdb to the late 2010s). Describing the broader study: Hyperthyroidism was considered stable if no progression to ophthalmopathy occurred within 18 months of follow-up. To explore V-J signatures that separate ophthalmopathy from hyperthyroidism, a discovery set of fewer than 110 patients was enrolled, consisting of under 50 with ophthalmopathy and around 57 with stable hyperthyroidism. An independent validation cohort comprised around 20 hyperthyroidism patients and 15 to 17 patients who later progressed from hyperthyroidism to ophthalmopathy. In total, 135 blood samples were TCR-sequenced: 43 ophthalmopathy, approximately 75 hyperthyroidism and about 17 hyperthyroidism-to-ophthalmopathy patients. Following sample collection, hyperthyroidism patients were given methimazole at a starting dose of 30 mg daily, and ophthalmopathy patients were given high-dose intravenous methylprednisolone. In six hyperthyroidism patients, the T-cell repertoire of thyroid tissue was compared with the T-cell repertoire of blood. The study used TCR beta repertoire signatures to distinguish Graves' ophthalmopathy from Graves' hyperthyroidism and to predict progression to ophthalmopathy.

The CDR3 sequence runs 8 residues, both termini included. Based on the germline V gene (reference sequence), the CDR1 and CDR2 sequences are SEHNR and FQNEAQ. TCR beta CDR3 regions were amplified from RNA transcripts for repertoire sequencing. The first round was an RT-PCR using HTBI primers with the Qiagen OneStep RT-PCR kit, and this first round was followed by a second-round multiplex PCR, then size selection and purification. The libraries underwent paired-end sequencing with 100 bp reads on an Illumina HiSeq2000. For the original study's pipeline: SOAPnuke was used to process the reads, removing any read that contained adapters or uncalled bases, had a mean Phred below 15, or lacked an exact match to the constant primer or identifier. High-quality paired reads were merged with COPE v1.2.5. Each unique nucleotide sequence was defined as a clonotype, and clonotypes were aligned to IMGT TRB V, D and J references with MiTCR v1.1. The analysis was limited to V-J combinations with a frequency above 0.0001, which together covered 98% to 99.2% of repertoires. A TCR clonal expansion and chaos score per V-J combination was defined as the ratio of F50 clonal expansion to chaos observed in the TCRdist matrix. Welch's t-statistics and random forest were used to narrow the features down to around 13 V-J combinations, which were then fed into a naive Bayes classifier. The Morisita-Horn index was used to measure how similar the thyroid and blood repertoires were. TCRdb reran the public reads through fastp at Q25 and MiXCR, keeping productive beta chains. Rows merge per CDR3 protein into single entries with the most common DNA and genes. These V and J calls are TCRdb output, not the study's own analysis. The sample profile shows around 1.1 million distinct CDR3 sequences; about 36% of them were found once. Over 8.5% of the sample rests with the top ten.

Hyperthyroidism patients were newly diagnosed, with disease duration under 2 months, and aged 18 to 65 years. Patients with other autoimmune diseases, uncontrolled infections, pregnancy or lactation were excluded from the study. Diagnosis was based on clinical symptoms, serum thyroxine, TRAb, thyroid ultrasound and orbital computed tomography. Total RNA was extracted with Trizol reagent and quality-checked on an Agilent 2100 Bioanalyzer. What the study reported, not specific to this receptor: In cross-validation, the 13-signature model distinguished ophthalmopathy from stable hyperthyroidism with approximately 85% sensitivity and roughly 81% specificity, and in the test set the corresponding values were around 78% and 73%. In validation, the model predicted ophthalmopathy progression with about 70% sensitivity and roughly 78% specificity; some 13 predicted patients were CT-confirmed with GO in a median of approximately 6.2 months. No statistical method was used to set the sample size in advance, and the investigators knew which group each participant was assigned to. Among expanded thyroid clonotypes with frequency above 0.001, most also showed up in blood, which suggests that blood repertoires may reflect the thyroid immune response.

To note about this clonotype: The clone's antigen remains unknown. As the CDR3 is not closed by the conserved phenylalanine or tryptophan, this likely results from a read error. The DNA is left out, because the CDR3 cannot be placed on it with certainty; the CDR3 is given as TCRdb lists it.

The sequenced material came from peripheral blood or thyroid tissue (not recorded which). The TCR sequence derives from an adult man with Graves' hyperthyroidism. Recombination connected TRBV7-9 to TRBJ2-5. The CDR3 protein: CASSVRYY.